The clone carrying this T cell receptor (beta chain) has just one count. Its antigen is not identified. The sample originates from a study of cytomegalovirus exposure and HLA in healthy donors. Looking at the study overall: T cells numbering around 180 million yielded approximately 120 million unique TCR beta sequences in an earlier analysis. Study-wide results and caveats: Associated with cytomegalovirus, according to the listing, were 150 to 200 TCR beta chains.

Each donor was healthy, and each was a bone marrow donor. Unrecorded immune exposures were likely, despite nominal health at sampling. V was cut by 7 bases and J by 0 bases, with 9 bases left in between. Germline CDR1 and CDR2: SEHNR and FQNEAQ (reference sequence). The CDR3 loop spans 14 amino acids. With 60 Vbeta and 13 Jbeta primers, the PCR was carried out. Assay: immunoSEQ multiplex PCR; the TCRdb copy retains only in-frame clones and omits some. The repertoire holds more than 150,000 clones, with 82% as singletons. The receptor was derived from a middle-aged man in good health and CMV-seronegative. What was sequenced was PBMCs. The chain links TRBV7-9 to TRBJ1-4; unclear D gene. The CDR3 sequence: CASKPEATNEKLFF. Here the CDR3 DNA reads TGTGCCAGCAAACCGGAGGCAACTAATGAAAAACTGTTTTTT. The whole variable domain, remainder taken from reference TRBV7-9 and TRBJ1-4, is DTGVSQNPRHKITKRGQNVTFRCDPISEHNRLYWYRQTLGQGPEFLTYFQNEAQLEKSRLLSDRFSAERPKGSFSTLEIQRTEQGDSAMYLCASKPEATNEKLFFGSGTQLSVL.